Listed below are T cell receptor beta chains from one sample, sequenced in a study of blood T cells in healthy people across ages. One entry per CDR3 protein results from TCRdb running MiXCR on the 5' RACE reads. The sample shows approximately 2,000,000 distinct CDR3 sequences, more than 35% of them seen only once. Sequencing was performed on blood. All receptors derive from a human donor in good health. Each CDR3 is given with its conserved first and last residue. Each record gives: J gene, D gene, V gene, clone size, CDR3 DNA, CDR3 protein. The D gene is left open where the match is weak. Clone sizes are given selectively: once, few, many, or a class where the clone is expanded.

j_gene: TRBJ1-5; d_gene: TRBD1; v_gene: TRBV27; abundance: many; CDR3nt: TGTGCCAGCAGGCTTACAGGGGGCAATCAGCCCCAGCATTTT; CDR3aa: CASRLTGGNQPQHF
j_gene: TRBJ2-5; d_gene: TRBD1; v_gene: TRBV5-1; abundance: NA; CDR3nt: TGCGCCAGCAGCTTCGGGACAGGCAAATGGGAGACCCAGTACTTC; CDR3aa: CASSFGTGKWETQYF
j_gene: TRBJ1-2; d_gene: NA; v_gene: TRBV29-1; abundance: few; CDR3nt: TGCAGCGTTGAAGATTCCCCGTATGGCTACACCTTC; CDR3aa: CSVEDSPYGYTF
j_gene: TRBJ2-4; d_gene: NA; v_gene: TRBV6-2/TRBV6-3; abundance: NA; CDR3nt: TGTGCCAGCGGTTACGGGCAGGGGGCCAAAAACATTCAGTACTTC; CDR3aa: CASGYGQGAKNIQYF
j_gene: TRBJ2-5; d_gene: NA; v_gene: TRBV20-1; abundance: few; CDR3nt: TGCAGTGCTGTAGGACCTGACCAAGAGACCCAGTACTTC; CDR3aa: CSAVGPDQETQYF
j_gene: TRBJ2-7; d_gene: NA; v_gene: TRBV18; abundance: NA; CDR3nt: TGTGCCAGCTCACTTCGACAGACCGAGGTTGACTACGAGCAGTACTTC; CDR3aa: CASSLRQTEVDYEQYF
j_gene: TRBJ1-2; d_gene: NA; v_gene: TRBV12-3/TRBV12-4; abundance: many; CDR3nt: TGTGCCAGCAGTTCGGATAACTATGGCTACACCTTC; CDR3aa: CASSSDNYGYTF
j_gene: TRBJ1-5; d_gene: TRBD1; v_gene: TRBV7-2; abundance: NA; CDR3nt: TGTGCCAGCAGCCCCGGGACAGGTCGGTTTTATCAGCCCCAGCATTTT; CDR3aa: CASSPGTGRFYQPQHF
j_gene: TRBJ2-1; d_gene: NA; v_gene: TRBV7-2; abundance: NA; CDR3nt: TGTGCCAGCAGCTTAGATGGGCCCGCGAGCTCCTACAATGAGCAGTTCTTC; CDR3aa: CASSLDGPASSYNEQFF
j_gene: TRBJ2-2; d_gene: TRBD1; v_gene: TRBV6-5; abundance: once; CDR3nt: TGTGCCAGCAGTTACGGACAGGCTCCCGGGGAGCTGTTTTTT; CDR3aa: CASSYGQAPGELFF